A single sample gave rise to the 27 T cell receptor beta chains below, sequenced in a study of chemoradiotherapy in HPV16-positive cancers. The assay was immunoSEQ multiplex PCR, and TCRdb's table has in-frame clones only and misses some. The table records about 53,000 clones, 90% of them present only once. Material: blood, obtained from a patient who underwent chemoradiotherapy. The origin of the receptors is a human donor with HPV-associated anogenital cancer.

The chain employs TRBV7-6 and TRBJ2-2; 8 bases align to TRBD1. The CDR3 has 14 residues. CDR1 and CDR2 from the germline V gene are SGHVS and FNYEAQ. V lost 6 bases to trimming and J lost 4 bases; unmatched junction nucleotides: 4. CDR3 in amino acids: CASRSTGGTGELFF. The CDR3 DNA reads as TGTGCCAGCAGATCAACAGGGGGCACCGGGGAGCTGTTTTTT.

This chain links TRBV4-3 with TRBJ2-7; possibly TRBD1 for D (6 bases). The CDR3 loop spans 15 amino acids. Germline CDR1 reads LGHNA; CDR2 reads YSLEER. V lost 3 bases to trimming and J lost 1 base, with 13 bases between them. The CDR3 DNA follows: TGCGCCAGCAGCCAGGGTGGGGGCTCTTCCTACGAGCAGTACTTC. Amino acid sequence: CASSQGGGSSYEQYF.

This clone was counted only a few times. The genes are TRBV2 and TRBJ2-7, with D tentatively TRBD2 (6 bases). Germline CDR1 is SNHLY and CDR2 is FYNNEI. CDR3 length: 13 amino acids. The germline V and J ends were trimmed by 6 bases and 5 bases, with 14 bases remaining between them. As DNA, the CDR3 is TGTGCCAGCAGCCCTCCGCGCGGGGACGAGCAGTACTTC. Amino acids: CASSPPRGDEQYF.

The chain carries TRBV11-2 and TRBJ2-7; D is possibly TRBD2 (6 bases). This CDR3 spans 16 amino acids. Germline CDR1 is SGHAT and CDR2 is FQNNGV. Trimming removed 5 bases at V and 5 bases at J, with 22 bases between. CDR3 DNA: TGTGCCAGCAGCCCTATAGGGCCGTTCCCGGGGGACGAGCAGTACTTC. This codes for CASSPIGPFPGDEQYF.

J is TRBJ2-3 and V is TRBV5-1, with D perhaps matching TRBD1 (6 bases). The CDR3 extends over 14 amino acids. V lost 0 bases, J lost 5 bases, and 10 bases lay in between. Per germline, CDR1 SGHRS and CDR2 YFSETQ. CDR3 sequence reads: CASSLEGRGDTQYF. The CDR3 DNA sequence: TGCGCCAGCAGCTTGGAGGGCAGGGGAGATACGCAGTATTTT. Drawing the rest from reference TRBV5-1 and TRBJ2-3, the complete variable domain is KAGVTQTPRYLIKTRGQQVTLSCSPISGHRSVSWYQQTPGQGLQFLFEYFSETQRNKGNFPGRFSGRQFSNSRSEMNVSTLELGDSALYLCASSLEGRGDTQYFGPGTRLTVL.

This clone appeared a few times. The genes are TRBV2 and TRBJ1-2; no clear D. In germline, CDR1 is SNHLY, CDR2 FYNNEI. Trimming shortened V by 5 bases and J by 1 base, and 5 bases separated the two germline ends. This CDR3 spans 12 amino acids. CDR3 residues: CASSTVNYGYTF. Here the CDR3 DNA reads TGTGCCAGCAGTACCGTTAACTATGGCTACACCTTC.

Turning to this clone: The sample holds other DNA sequences that translate to the same CDR3. J is TRBJ2-7 and V is TRBV6-6; D may match TRBD1 or TRBD2 (5 bases each). The CDR3 runs 16 residues. Per germline, CDR1 MNHNY and CDR2 SVGAGI (reference sequence). The V and J ends lost 0 bases and 3 bases respectively, with 15 bases between them. CDR3 amino acids: CASSYSRGLEGYEQYF. CDR3 sequence (DNA): TGTGCCAGCAGTTACTCGAGGGGTCTGGAAGGCTACGAGCAGTACTTC.

This chain joins TRBV9 and TRBJ1-4, with a tentative D call TRBD1 (6 bases). There are 15 residues in the CDR3. V lost 4 bases to trimming and J lost 4 bases, with 14 bases between them. The germline CDR1 and CDR2 sequences are SGDLS and YYNGEE. CDR3: CASSPSNRDNEKLFF. The CDR3 nucleotides are TGTGCCAGCAGCCCGAGTAACAGGGATAATGAAAAACTGTTTTTT.

The V call is TRBV2, the J call TRBJ1-2; D not resolved. From germline, CDR1 is SNHLY and CDR2 FYNNEI. This CDR3 is built from 13 residues. V lost 1 base, J lost 6 bases, and 9 bases lay in between. Here the CDR3 reads CASSEGGFDGYTF. The CDR3 nucleotides read TGTGCCAGCAGTGAAGGGGGTTTCGATGGCTACACCTTC.

This rearrangement joins TRBV11-2 to TRBJ2-7; TRBD1 matches at 9 bases. The junction had 9 bases not matched to a gene; V was cut back by 5 bases and J by 1 base. CDR1 and CDR2 (germline): SGHAT, FQNNGV. CDR3 length equals 16 residues. CDR3 DNA sequence: TGTGCCAGCAGCCGGCATTCCGGGACAGGGTCCTACGAGCAGTACTTC. It yields the protein CASSRHSGTGSYEQYF.

The chain is built from TRBV2 and TRBJ2-7, with 13 bases that match TRBD2. Germline V gives CDR1 SNHLY, CDR2 FYNNEI. This CDR3 is 15 amino acids long. Trimming at V came to 2 bases and at J to 12 bases, leaving 10 bases not matched to a gene. CDR3 in DNA: TGTGCCAGCAGTGAATCGACTAGCGGGAGGCACCACCGGTACTTC. Protein: CASSESTSGRHHRYF.

The chain uses TRBV10-1 and TRBJ1-1, with 9 nucleotides matching TRBD1. Germline V lookup: CDR1 WNHNN, CDR2 SYGVQD (reference sequence). After removal of 0 bases from V and 4 bases from J, the junction contained 6 bases not matched to a gene. CDR3 size: 16 residues. The CDR3 region is CASSESKDRGCTEAFF. CDR3 in DNA: TGCGCCAGCAGTGAGTCGAAGGACAGGGGTTGCACTGAAGCTTTCTTT.

This clone was counted only a few times. The rearrangement joins TRBV6-1 to TRBJ2-7; the D is unclear. Trimming took 3 bases from V and 0 from J, leaving 9 bases between them. The CDR3 loop spans 14 amino acids. Germline V gene sequence: CDR1 MNHNS, CDR2 SASEGT. CDR3 sequence: CASSEGSPSYEQYF. DNA for the CDR3: TGTGCCAGCAGTGAGGGCAGCCCCTCCTACGAGCAGTACTTC.

V and J are TRBV19 and TRBJ2-3, with D maybe TRBD1 (8 bases). CDR3 length: 16 residues. Between the trimmed V and J ends, which lost 3 bases and 1 base, there was a span of 14 bases. CDR1 LNHDA and CDR2 SQIVND come from the germline V gene (reference sequence). CDR3 in amino acids: CASSILQGGGTDTQYF. As DNA, the CDR3 is TGTGCCAGTAGTATCTTACAGGGGGGGGGCACAGATACGCAGTATTTT. The full variable domain, completed using reference TRBV19 and TRBJ2-3, is DGGITQSPKYLFRKEGQNVTLSCEQNLNHDAMYWYRQDPGQGLRLIYYSQIVNDFQKGDIAEGYSVSREKKESFPLTVTSAQKNPTAFYLCASSILQGGGTDTQYFGPGTRLTVL.

The V gene is TRBV7-6, the J gene TRBJ2-2; no clear D gene. CDR1 is SGHVS and CDR2 is FNYEAQ in the germline V gene. The CDR3 has 16 amino acids. The V end lost 8 bases, the J end lost 0 bases, and 16 bases lay between the germline ends. The CDR3 sequence is CASSTPAGANTGELFF. The DNA of the CDR3 is TGTGCCAGCTCCACCCCGGCAGGCGCGAACACCGGGGAGCTGTTTTTT.

The chain has TRBV30 and TRBJ2-3, with D perhaps TRBD1 (6 bases). Deletions cut 2 bases from V and 2 bases from J, with 20 bases between. Per germline, CDR1 GTSNPN and CDR2 SVGIG (reference sequence). The CDR3 runs 17 residues. The CDR3 nucleotides are TGTGCCTGGAGTAGAGGGCCAACAGGGTTAACCACAGATACGCAGTATTTT. Amino acids: CAWSRGPTGLTTDTQYF. Full variable domain (rest looked up from reference TRBV30 and TRBJ2-3): SQTIHQWPATLVQPVGSPLSLECTVEGTSNPNLYWYRQAAGRGLQLLFYSVGIGQISSEVPQNLSASRPQDRQFILSSKKLLLSDSGFYLCAWSRGPTGLTTDTQYFGPGTRLTVL.

This chain uses TRBV7-9 with TRBJ1-1, with 8 nucleotides matching TRBD1. After removal of 1 base from V and 1 base from J, the junction contained 8 bases not matched to a gene. Germline lookup yields CDR1 SEHNR and CDR2 FQNEAQ (reference sequence). The CDR3 is 17 residues long. The CDR3 nucleotides read TGTGCCAGCAGCTTAGACGTCGGACAGGGACCGAACACTGAAGCTTTCTTT. Translation: CASSLDVGQGPNTEAFF.

This clone was recorded only once. This chain connects TRBV6-6 to TRBJ2-2; D call uncertain. CDR3 length equals 15 residues. CDR1 is MNHNY, CDR2 SVGAGI, per germline (reference sequence). V was cut by 0 bases and J by 6 bases, with 11 bases left in between. The CDR3 region is CASSYSNRVPGELFF. The CDR3 DNA reads TGTGCCAGCAGTTACTCGAACCGGGTCCCCGGGGAGCTGTTTTTT.

The chain couples TRBV5-6 to TRBJ2-7, with D maybe TRBD1 (5 bases). This CDR3 is 14 amino acids long. V lost 6 bases, J lost 3 bases, and 16 bases lay in between. Germline loops: CDR1 SGHDT, CDR2 YYEEEE. The CDR3 region is CASTPPGQGYEQYF. The CDR3 region has the DNA TGTGCCAGCACCCCGCCAGGGCAAGGCTACGAGCAGTACTTC.

This chain uses TRBV6-1 with TRBJ2-7, with TRBD2 as a possible D gene (6 bases). Germline values: CDR1 MNHNS, CDR2 SASEGT. Trimming shortened V by 7 bases and J by 5 bases, and 15 bases separated the two germline ends. The CDR3 spans 13 residues. CDR3: CASTRRGSDEQYF. DNA of the CDR3: TGTGCCAGCACCAGGAGGGGTAGCGACGAGCAGTACTTC.

The chain recombines TRBV9 with TRBJ2-7; TRBD2 agrees at 12 bases. The CDR3 consists of 15 residues. The V and J ends lost 2 bases and 4 bases, in that order; junction bases with no gene match: 4. The germline V gene encodes CDR1 SGDLS and CDR2 YYNGEE. The CDR3 loop is CASSVTSGRGYEQYF. For the CDR3, the DNA is TGTGCCAGCAGCGTGACTAGCGGGAGAGGGTACGAGCAGTACTTC.

The table lists this clone with a count of one. The rearrangement links TRBV9 to TRBJ1-4; D is perhaps TRBD1 (5 bases). Germline V gene sequence: CDR1 SGDLS, CDR2 YYNGEE. This CDR3 region has 18 residues. V was cut by 0 bases and J by 4 bases, with 19 bases left in between. The CDR3 is CASSVDPVGAGLNEKLFF. DNA of the CDR3: TGTGCCAGCAGCGTAGATCCAGTAGGGGCCGGACTTAATGAAAAACTGTTTTTT.

The CDR3 nucleotides are TGTGCCAGCAGCCCGCAGGGTTTCGAGACCCAGTACTTC. It specifies CASSPQGFETQYF. The chain employs TRBV11-2 and TRBJ2-5; weak D call: TRBD1 (5 bases). This CDR3 region has 13 residues. V gave up 5 bases and J gave up 5 bases, with 12 bases separating them. The V gene's germline CDR1 is SGHAT and CDR2 FQNNGV.

V is TRBV6-5 and J is TRBJ2-5; TRBD1 aligns across 10 bases. This CDR3 is built from 11 residues. Germline CDR1 reads MNHEY; CDR2 reads SVGAGI. The CDR3 sequence: CGTGGRETQYF. The DNA for the CDR3 is TGTGGGACAGGGGGGCGGGAGACCCAGTACTTC.

In this sample, this clone turned up once. The J gene is TRBJ1-4, the V gene TRBV4-1; TRBD1 is a possible D gene (6 bases). The V end was cut by 3 bases, the J end by 4 bases, with 12 bases between. The CDR3 has 15 residues. From germline, CDR1 is MGHRA and CDR2 YSYEKL. CDR3 sequence reads: CASSHRTELNEKLFF. As DNA, the CDR3 is TGCGCCAGCAGCCATAGGACAGAACTTAATGAAAAACTGTTTTTT.

This rearrangement joins TRBV5-1 to TRBJ1-6, with 7 bases fitting TRBD1. The V segment lost 3 bases and the J segment 8 bases; nucleotides outside the gene matches: 5. The germline V gene encodes CDR1 SGHRS and CDR2 YFSETQ. The CDR3 runs 14 residues. Here the CDR3 reads CASSSGQGDSPLHF. CDR3 bases: TGCGCCAGCAGCTCCGGTCAGGGGGATTCACCCCTCCACTTT.

The J gene is TRBJ2-1, the V gene TRBV6-1, with D hard to call. The V gene's germline CDR1 is MNHNS and CDR2 SASEGT. This CDR3 region has 11 residues. V lost 2 bases and J 8 bases, leaving 4 bases between the germline ends. CDR3 sequence (DNA): TGTGCCAGCAGTGAAAAATATGAGCAGTTCTTC. Translating it yields CASSEKYEQFF.